The entry below describes one T cell receptor (beta chain). It lacks a known antigen. No much larger clone is present one base from it, and per-base qualities are unavailable. Inclusion was restricted to participants for whom at least one PBMC sample before ART initiation and at least two post-ART samples were available. Every participant with HIV received treatment in the United States of America. Before DNA extraction, cryopreserved samples containing 1-10 million PBMC were thawed and washed. At the time of the earliest PBMC sample, participants with HIV were aged between roughly 23 and 60 years. Each participant contributed PBMC samples from 1-4 timepoints before ART initiation and 2-8 timepoints after ART initiation, with a median of 7 samples. For every participant, serial HIV viral load, CD4+ T-cell count, ART history and demographic data were obtained. Genomic DNA was extracted from unsorted PBMC with a Qiagen kit on a QIAcube, processed in batches of 12 samples.

The immunoSEQ hsTCRB v3.0 assay was used at survey level resolution to sequence the TRB variable region. A depth of about 40,000-50,000 T-cell genomes per sample was targeted for TRB sequencing. An Illumina MiSeq with a v3 150-cycle kit was used to sequence the pooled TRB libraries. The authors' pipeline ran thus. Repertoire analysis was run in R within a reproducible Nextflow workflow that covered QC, data transformation and analysis. LymphoSeq2, an R package for AIRR-Seq data exploration, was used to implement custom analyses. After excluding a few samples that yielded fewer than 5000 total TRB sequences, 150 to 200 HIV repertoires remained for analysis. Among the 188 retained HIV repertoires, 55 to 65 were collected before ART initiation and roughly 130 were collected after ART initiation. Repertoires were downsampled to 5000 TRB nucleotide sequences, with summary statistics averaged over 100 downsampling iterations. TRB sequences were retained for analysis only if CDR3 regions of at least seven amino acids were present. A Shannon entropy-derived clonality score and the Gini coefficient were used to measure diversity. In the repertoire networks, any two of the top 5000 CDR3 amino acid sequences were connected whenever the two sequences differed by an edit distance of one. For TRB CDR3 amino acid sequences, GLIPH2 was used to predict antigen specificity groups and MHC restriction. CDR3 amino acid sequences were matched against VDJdb and McPAS-TCR to flag known CMV, EBV, HIV or tissue antigen associations. Pre-ART, post-ART and control groups were compared with Wilcoxon signed-rank tests and Holm-Bonferroni correction. This is the immuneACCESS table as TCRdb keeps it, with only in-frame sequences that have V and J called. A part of the clones is gone; compared with another copy, unresolved V genes explain less than half, and the rest is unexplained. V, J and clone size derive from that table, while D and trimming were established from the DNA sequence. This sample holds under 20,000 clones; around 75% were observed only once. Approximately 15% of the sample comes from the top ten.

Compared with germline, V lacks 5 bases and J lacks 8 bases; bases without a gene match: 9. Including the terminal cysteine and phenylalanine, the CDR3 comprises 14 residues. Only the CDR3 DNA stays, 42 bases, in frame from base 1. For CDR1 and CDR2, the germline V gene (reference sequence) lists SEHNR and FQNEAQ. The sample originates from a study of long-term antiretroviral therapy in people with HIV (dated by TCRdb to between 2021 and 2024). Turning to the overall study: The earliest samples were collected about a decade before the 2015 WHO recommendation for immediate ART, when ART was typically delayed until CD4 counts fell. Whether ART initiation and durable HIV suppression were associated with changes in peripheral blood TRB repertoire composition and diversity was tested in a retrospective serial study. The cohort contributed about 180 cryopreserved PBMC samples from 30 adults with confirmed HIV infection, collected serially over a mean of approximately 6 years (range 1-12). Of the 30 to 35 participants with HIV, more than 10 were female. No cross-contamination during QIAcube processing was seen in test extractions of a monoclonal T-cell line run alongside approximately 36 polyclonal samples.

Overall study outcomes, separate from this receptor: Starting ART was linked to a significant rise in TRB diversity, yet even with long-term ART the diversity remained significantly lower than in transplant donor controls. The repertoire was dominated across all time points by expanded TRB clones identified before ART initiation, although this dominance was seen to fluctuate and to decrease in many PLHIV after ART. Because PBMC availability was limited, only the TCR beta chain was sequenced, with no alpha chain pairing. Samples dated from about 2003 to 2018, and the ART regimens used may be less effective than current ones. CDR3 length ranges in HIV repertoires were narrower than in controls, and network structure suggested an antigen-experienced repertoire with only a slight naive shift after ART. No data were available on ART adherence, viral resistance or therapy changes, limiting inferences about post-ART repertoire changes. Unsorted PBMC were profiled instead of sorted CD4+ and CD8+ T cells because pre-ART samples had limited cell numbers.

This clonotype was obtained from a woman between 50 and 59 years old with HIV. The V and J segments used are TRBV7-9 and TRBJ1-2, with 9 bases matching TRBD1. Material: unsorted PBMCs, obtained 1.5 years before starting antiretroviral therapy. For the CDR3, the sequence is CASSGTGGLRGYTF. The bases are TGTGCCAGCAGCGGAACAGGGGGCTTGCGAGGCTACACCTTC.